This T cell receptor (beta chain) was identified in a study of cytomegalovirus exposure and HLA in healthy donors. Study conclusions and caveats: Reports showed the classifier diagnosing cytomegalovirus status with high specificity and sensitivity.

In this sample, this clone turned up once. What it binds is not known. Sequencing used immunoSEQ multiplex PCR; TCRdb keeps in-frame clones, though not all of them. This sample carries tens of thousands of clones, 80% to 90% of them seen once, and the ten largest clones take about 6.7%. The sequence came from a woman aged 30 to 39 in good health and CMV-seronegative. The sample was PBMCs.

CDR3 in amino acids: CAISRDSSNTGELFF. The CDR3 DNA reads TGTGCCATCAGCAGGGACAGCTCGAACACCGGGGAGCTGTTTTTT. This rearrangement joins TRBV10-3 to TRBJ2-2; TRBD1 agrees at 7 bases. V shed 6 bases, J shed 0 bases, and the junction held 4 bases outside the gene matches. Germline CDR1 is ENHRY and CDR2 is SYGVKD. There are 15 residues in the CDR3.